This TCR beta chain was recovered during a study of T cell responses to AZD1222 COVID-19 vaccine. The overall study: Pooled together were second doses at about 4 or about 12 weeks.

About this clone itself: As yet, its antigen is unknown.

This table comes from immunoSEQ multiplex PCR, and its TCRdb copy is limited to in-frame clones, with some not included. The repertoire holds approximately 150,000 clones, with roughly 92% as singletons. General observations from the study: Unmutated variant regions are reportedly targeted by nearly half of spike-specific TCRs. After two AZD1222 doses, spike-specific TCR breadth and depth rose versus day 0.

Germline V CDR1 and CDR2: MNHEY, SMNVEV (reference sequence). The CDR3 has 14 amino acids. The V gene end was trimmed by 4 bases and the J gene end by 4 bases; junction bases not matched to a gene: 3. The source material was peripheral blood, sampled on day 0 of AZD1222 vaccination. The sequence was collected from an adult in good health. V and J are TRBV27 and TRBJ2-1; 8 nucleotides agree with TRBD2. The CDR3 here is CASSWTSPYNEQFF. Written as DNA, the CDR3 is TGTGCCAGCAGTTGGACTAGCCCTTACAATGAGCAGTTCTTC.